These T cell receptor beta chains were read from a single sample in a study of shared clonotypes between healthy human individuals. The data were produced by immunoSEQ multiplex PCR, yet TCRdb's version contains in-frame clones alone and is incomplete. Of around 980,000 clones listed, 75% to 85% are singletons. The specimen was memory CD4+ T cells from PBMCs. The receptors originated from a man in his late teens or twenties in good health. Some clones in this sample may be carry-over from other donors' samples. The CDR3 runs from the conserved cysteine through the conserved F or W. Each record gives: J gene, D gene, V gene, CDR3 protein. The D gene is left open where the match is weak.

TRBJ2-1 | TRBD1 | TRBV5-4 | CASSQGQMDEQFF
TRBJ1-3 | - | TRBV30 | CAWSVVGNTIYF
TRBJ1-2 | - | TRBV29-1 | CSVGRDYGYTF
TRBJ2-5 | - | TRBV5-1 | CASNWDGGTQETQYF
TRBJ2-2 | - | TRBV20-1 | CSAARPGELFF
TRBJ2-7 | - | TRBV7-9 | CASSLAASSLYEQYF
TRBJ2-7 | - | TRBV2 | CASGGDSSYEQYF
TRBJ2-1 | - | TRBV7-3 | CASNEGRGSNEQFF
TRBJ1-5 | - | TRBV18 | CASSPLATNQPQHF
TRBJ2-1 | - | TRBV4-2 | CASSHGASDNEQFF
TRBJ1-2 | - | TRBV10-2 | CASSESGVYGYTF
TRBJ2-1 | - | TRBV19 | CASSMWRGAYNEQFF
TRBJ2-7 | - | TRBV5-1 | CASSLGTRGLYEQYF
TRBJ2-7 | - | TRBV18 | CASSPGYEQYF
TRBJ1-5 | - | TRBV2 | CASKGGGGSNQPQHF
TRBJ2-7 | - | TRBV9 | CASSGTADWGTSYEQYF
TRBJ2-1 | TRBD2 | TRBV2 | CASFASAGEVDEQFF
TRBJ2-2 | - | TRBV27 | CASSLWGSGELFF
TRBJ1-2 | - | TRBV9 | CASSVSPRDYGYTF
TRBJ2-7 | - | TRBV27 | CASSPVLMTYEQYF
TRBJ1-5 | - | TRBV6-1 | CASSETQGLNQPQHF
TRBJ1-2 | - | TRBV7-8 | CASSDQGTMGYTF
TRBJ2-2 | - | TRBV27 | CASSYDSGGYGELFF
TRBJ1-3 | TRBD1 | TRBV7-9 | CASRATGGSGNTIYF
TRBJ2-7 | - | TRBV12-2 | CASRPGLAGDEQYF
TRBJ1-4 | - | TRBV28 | CASSFRGTQREKLFF
TRBJ2-5 | - | TRBV25-1 | CASSDPGRKETQYF
TRBJ2-4 | - | TRBV6-1 | CASSKRETGDIQYF
TRBJ2-7 | TRBD2 | TRBV15 | CATSRIPGLGYEQYF